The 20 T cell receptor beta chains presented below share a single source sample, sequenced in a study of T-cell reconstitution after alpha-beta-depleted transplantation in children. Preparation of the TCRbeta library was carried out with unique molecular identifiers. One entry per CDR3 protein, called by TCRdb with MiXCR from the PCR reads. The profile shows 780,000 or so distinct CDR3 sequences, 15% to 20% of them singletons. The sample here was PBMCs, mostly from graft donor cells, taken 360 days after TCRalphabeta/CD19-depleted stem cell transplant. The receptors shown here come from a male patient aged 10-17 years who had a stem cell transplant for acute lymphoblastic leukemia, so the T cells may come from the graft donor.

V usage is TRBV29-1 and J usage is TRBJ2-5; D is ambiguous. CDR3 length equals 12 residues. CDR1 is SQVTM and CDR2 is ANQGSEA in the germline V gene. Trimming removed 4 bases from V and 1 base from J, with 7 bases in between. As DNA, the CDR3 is TGCAGCGTTGGATCTCTCCAAGAGACCCAGTACTTC. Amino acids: CSVGSLQETQYF.

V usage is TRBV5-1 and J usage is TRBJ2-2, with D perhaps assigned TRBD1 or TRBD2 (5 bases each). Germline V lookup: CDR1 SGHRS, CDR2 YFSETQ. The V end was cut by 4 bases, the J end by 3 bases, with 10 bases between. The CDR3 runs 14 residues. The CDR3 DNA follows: TGCGCCAGCAGCCGCCTGGGGGACACCGGGGAGCTGTTTTTT. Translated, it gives CASSRLGDTGELFF.

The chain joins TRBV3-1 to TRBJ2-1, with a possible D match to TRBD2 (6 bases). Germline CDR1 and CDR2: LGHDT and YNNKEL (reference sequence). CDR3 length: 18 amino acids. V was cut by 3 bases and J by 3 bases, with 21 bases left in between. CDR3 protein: CASSQARLVFRGYNEQFF. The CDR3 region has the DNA TGTGCCAGCAGCCAGGCCCGACTAGTTTTTCGTGGCTACAATGAGCAGTTCTTC.

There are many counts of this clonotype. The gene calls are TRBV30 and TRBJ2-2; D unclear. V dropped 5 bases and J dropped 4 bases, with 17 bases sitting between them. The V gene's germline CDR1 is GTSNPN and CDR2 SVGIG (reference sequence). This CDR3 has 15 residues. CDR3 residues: CAWAHSGSLTGELFF. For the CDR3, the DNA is TGTGCCTGGGCCCATAGTGGGTCACTCACCGGGGAGCTGTTTTTT.

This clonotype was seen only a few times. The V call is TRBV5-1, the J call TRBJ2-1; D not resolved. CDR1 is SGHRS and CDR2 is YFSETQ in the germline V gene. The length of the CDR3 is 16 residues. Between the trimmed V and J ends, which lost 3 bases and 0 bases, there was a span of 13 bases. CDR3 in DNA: TGCGCCAGCAGCTGGTCTATGGCGGCCTCCTACAATGAGCAGTTCTTC. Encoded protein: CASSWSMAASYNEQFF. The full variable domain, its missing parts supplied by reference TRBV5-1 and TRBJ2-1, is KAGVTQTPRYLIKTRGQQVTLSCSPISGHRSVSWYQQTPGQGLQFLFEYFSETQRNKGNFPGRFSGRQFSNSRSEMNVSTLELGDSALYLCASSWSMAASYNEQFFGPGTRLTVL.

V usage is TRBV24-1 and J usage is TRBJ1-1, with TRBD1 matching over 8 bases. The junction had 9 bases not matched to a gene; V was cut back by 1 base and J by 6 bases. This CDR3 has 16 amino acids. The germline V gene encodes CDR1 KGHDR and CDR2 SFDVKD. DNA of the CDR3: TGTGCCACCAGTGATTTTTGGGCACAGGGGGTCTCTGAAGCTTTCTTT. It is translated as CATSDFWAQGVSEAFF.

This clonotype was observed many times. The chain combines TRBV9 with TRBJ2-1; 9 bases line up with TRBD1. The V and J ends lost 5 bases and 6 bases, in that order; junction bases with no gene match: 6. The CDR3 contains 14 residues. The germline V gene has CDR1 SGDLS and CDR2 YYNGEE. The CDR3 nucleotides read TGTGCCAGCAGGGATGGACAGGGGTCCAATGAGCAGTTCTTC. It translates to CASRDGQGSNEQFF.

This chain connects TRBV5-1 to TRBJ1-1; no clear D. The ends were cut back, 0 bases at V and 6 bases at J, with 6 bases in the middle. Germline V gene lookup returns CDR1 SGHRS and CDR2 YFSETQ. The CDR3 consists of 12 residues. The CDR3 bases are TGCGCCAGCAGCTTGGCTACTTCTGAAGCTTTCTTT. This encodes CASSLATSEAFF.

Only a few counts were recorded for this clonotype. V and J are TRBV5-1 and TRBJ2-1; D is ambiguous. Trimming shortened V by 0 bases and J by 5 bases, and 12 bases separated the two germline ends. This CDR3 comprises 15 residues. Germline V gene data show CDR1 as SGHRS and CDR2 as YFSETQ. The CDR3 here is CASSLGGISDNEQFF. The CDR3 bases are TGCGCCAGCAGCTTGGGTGGTATATCGGACAATGAGCAGTTCTTC. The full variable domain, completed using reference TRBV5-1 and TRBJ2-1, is KAGVTQTPRYLIKTRGQQVTLSCSPISGHRSVSWYQQTPGQGLQFLFEYFSETQRNKGNFPGRFSGRQFSNSRSEMNVSTLELGDSALYLCASSLGGISDNEQFFGPGTRLTVL.

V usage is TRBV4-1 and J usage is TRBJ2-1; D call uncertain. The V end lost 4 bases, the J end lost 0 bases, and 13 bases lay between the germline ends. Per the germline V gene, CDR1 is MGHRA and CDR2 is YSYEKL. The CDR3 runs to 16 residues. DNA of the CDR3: TGCGCCAGCAGCCTCCCCCAGCAGAGCTCCTACAATGAGCAGTTCTTC. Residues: CASSLPQQSSYNEQFF.

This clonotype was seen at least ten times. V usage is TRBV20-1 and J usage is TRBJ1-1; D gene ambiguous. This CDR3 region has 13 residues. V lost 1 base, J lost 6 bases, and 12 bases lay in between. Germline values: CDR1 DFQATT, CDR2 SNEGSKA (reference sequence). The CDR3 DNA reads TGCAGTGCTAGAGCGTTCCGATACGCTGAAGCTTTCTTT. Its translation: CSARAFRYAEAFF.

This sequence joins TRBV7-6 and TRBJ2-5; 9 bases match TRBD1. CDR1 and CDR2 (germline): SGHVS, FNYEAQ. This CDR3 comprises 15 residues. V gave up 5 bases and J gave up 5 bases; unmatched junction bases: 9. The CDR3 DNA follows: TGTGCCAGCAGCCTAAGGGACAGGGCTCAGGAGACCCAGTACTTC. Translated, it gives CASSLRDRAQETQYF.

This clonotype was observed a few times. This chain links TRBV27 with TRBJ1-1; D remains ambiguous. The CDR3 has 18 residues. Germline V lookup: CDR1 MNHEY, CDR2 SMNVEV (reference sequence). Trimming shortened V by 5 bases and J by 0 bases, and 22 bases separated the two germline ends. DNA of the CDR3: TGTGCCAGCAGTGTCTCCCCCTCTTCACGGAGGGTGAACACTGAAGCTTTCTTT. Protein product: CASSVSPSSRRVNTEAFF.

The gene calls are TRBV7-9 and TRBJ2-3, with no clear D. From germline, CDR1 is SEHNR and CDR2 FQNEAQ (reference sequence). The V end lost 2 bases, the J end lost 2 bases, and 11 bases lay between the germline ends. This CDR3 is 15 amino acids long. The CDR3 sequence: CASSLSVSYTDTQYF. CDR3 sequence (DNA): TGTGCCAGCAGCTTAAGCGTCTCCTACACAGATACGCAGTATTTT.

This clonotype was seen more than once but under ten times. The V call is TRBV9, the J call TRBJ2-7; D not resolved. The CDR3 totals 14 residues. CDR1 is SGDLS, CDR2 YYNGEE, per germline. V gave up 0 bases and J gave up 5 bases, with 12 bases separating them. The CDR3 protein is CASSVVPGWNEQYF. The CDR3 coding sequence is TGTGCCAGCAGCGTAGTCCCAGGCTGGAACGAGCAGTACTTC. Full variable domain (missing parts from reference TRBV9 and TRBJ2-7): DSGVTQTPKHLITATGQRVTLRCSPRSGDLSVYWYQQSLDQGLQFLIQYYNGEERAKGNILERFSAQQFPDLHSELNLSSLELGDSALYFCASSVVPGWNEQYFGPGTRLTVT.

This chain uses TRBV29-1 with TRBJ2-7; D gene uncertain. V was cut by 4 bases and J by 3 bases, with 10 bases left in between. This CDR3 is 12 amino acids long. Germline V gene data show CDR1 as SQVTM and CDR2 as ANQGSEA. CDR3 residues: CSVGANNYEQYF. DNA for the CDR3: TGCAGCGTTGGGGCTAACAACTACGAGCAGTACTTC.

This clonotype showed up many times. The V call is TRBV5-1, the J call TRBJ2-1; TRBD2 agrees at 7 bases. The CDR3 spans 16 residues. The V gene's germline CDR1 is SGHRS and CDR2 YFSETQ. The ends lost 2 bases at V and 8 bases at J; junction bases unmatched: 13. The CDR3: CASSLSRLANGDEQFF. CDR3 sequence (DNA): TGCGCCAGCAGCTTATCCCGACTAGCCAACGGGGATGAGCAGTTCTTC.

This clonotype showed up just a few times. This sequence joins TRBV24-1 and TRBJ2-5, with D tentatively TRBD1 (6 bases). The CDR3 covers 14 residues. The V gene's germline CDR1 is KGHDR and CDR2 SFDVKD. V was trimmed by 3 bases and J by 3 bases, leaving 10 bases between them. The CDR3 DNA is TGTGCCACCAGTGATGGACAGTCAAAAGAGACCCAGTACTTC. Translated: CATSDGQSKETQYF.

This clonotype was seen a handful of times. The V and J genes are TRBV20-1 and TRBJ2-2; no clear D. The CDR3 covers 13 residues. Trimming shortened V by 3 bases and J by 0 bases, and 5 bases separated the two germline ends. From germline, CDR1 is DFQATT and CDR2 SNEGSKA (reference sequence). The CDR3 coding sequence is TGCAGTGCTAGCACCGCGAACACCGGGGAGCTGTTTTTT. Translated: CSASTANTGELFF.

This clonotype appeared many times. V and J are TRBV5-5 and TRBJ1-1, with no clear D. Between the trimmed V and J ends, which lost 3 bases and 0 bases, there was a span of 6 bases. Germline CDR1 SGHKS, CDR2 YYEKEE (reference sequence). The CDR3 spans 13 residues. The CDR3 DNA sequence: TGTGCCAGCAGCTCAGTTATGAACACTGAAGCTTTCTTT. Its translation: CASSSVMNTEAFF.